This TCR beta chain was captured in a study of cytomegalovirus exposure and HLA in healthy donors (dated by TCRdb to about 2017). About the investigation overall: An earlier analysis of several hundred of the donors reported more than 250 Gb of sequence data and roughly 100 million unique TCR beta sequences from 150 million to 200 million T cells. A later analysis re-analyzed previously published TCR beta repertoires from 550 to 700 donors and added high-resolution HLA genotyping to study TCR occurrence patterns. Donor age, sex, ethnicity and CMV serostatus were collected together with the repertoire data. Four to six DR-DQ haplotypes were handled as single units for association and clustering, since linkage in the cohort was strong. HLA typing included class I and class II loci at four-digit resolution. Genome-wide SNP genotypes for about three fifths of the roughly 700 donors were used in a later genetic analysis, which treated that subset as a discovery cohort. Every discovery cohort repertoire had been produced on one sequencing platform. To decide whether each TCR beta V gene segment behaved as functional or pseudogenic, an earlier analysis of 587 of the donors relied on high-throughput TCR beta sequencing. Among under 450 genotyped donors of the cohort, an average of roughly 240,000 unique TCR beta nucleotide sequences were sequenced per donor, around 18% of them non-productive. The study used immunosequencing to profile the T cell repertoires of around 600 subjects and linked those repertoires to cytomegalovirus serostatus. About 280 gigabases of sequencing data and 70 million to 100 million unique TCR sequences were included in an early release covering several hundred HLA-typed donors. Of the roughly 400 genotyped donors, around 81% fell in the genetic ancestry cluster associated with self-reported Caucasian donors. To predict cytomegalovirus infection status, the study brought together high-throughput TCR immunosequencing, statistical association of individual TCRs with disease status, and machine learning. Rather than drawing on any new phenotypic data, the later analysis identified candidate immune exposures from TCR beta sequences and the way those sequences occurred across donors. The number of donors typed differed by locus, with about 629-630 for A, B, C, DRB1 and DQB1, roughly 520 for DQA1, approximately 570 for DPA1, and some 440 for DPB1. The study was designed to test whether signatures of past pathogen exposure could be identified by cataloging public T cell receptors. A separate validation cohort of roughly 110 different subjects was used in addition to the 666-subject first cohort. What the study reported, not specific to this receptor: In a later analysis, TCR association rates were found to vary across HLA loci, with the most associated TCRs seen for DRB1 alleles and the fewest for HLA-C alleles. Because counts were too low, some 17 rarely observed V segments, including chromosome 9 orphons, were left out of the earlier analysis of some 640 of the donors. Most CMV-associated TCR beta chains appeared to be HLA-restricted in a later analysis, and the HLA associations seemed to be driven largely by CMV exposure. The 87-base-pair reads could not distinguish some IMGT-functional V segments, including TRBV6-2 and TRBV6-3, so those segments were excluded. Specific HLA alleles were associated with 15,000 to 20,000 TCR beta sequences at a false discovery rate of 0.05 in a later analysis. In a later genetic analysis, fewer N-insertions in productive TCRs were reported among donors in an Asian-associated ancestry cluster than the 666-donor mean. In an earlier analysis of 587 of the donors, most TCR beta V segments appeared in productive rearrangements about 87% or about 30% of the time, broadly matching IMGT annotations. The authors suggested that the approach could potentially be extended to other disease states and immunological phenotypes. While some public TCRs were present in many individuals, most TCR sequences turned up only very rarely across donors. A further reported finding was that TCR beta sequences accurately predicted the HLA-A and HLA-B alleles for most subjects in the first cohort. In a later genetic analysis, a missense DCLRE1C variant was associated with V-gene and J-gene trimming of TCR beta chains, and the association was replicated in an independent cohort. A later analysis found that HLA-associated TCR beta chains were more clonally expanded and had lower generation probabilities than equally common non-associated chains. Sequencing depth was assumed to be roughly uniform across donors in the presence/absence analyses, though that assumption may not hold. Linkage disequilibrium might explain the correlated functional status among segregating V segments, but an unknown experimental factor could not be ruled out. Assigning TCR associations to individual alleles was difficult when HLA alleles, especially DR and DQ, strongly co-occurred. The only immune exposure information available for the cohort was CMV serostatus. The classifier was reported to diagnose cytomegalovirus status with high specificity and sensitivity in both the original and validation cohorts. A group of highly shared sequence variants was considered likely to be a technical artifact of the sequencing pipeline. The cohort was sequenced for TCR beta chains only, and without alpha or paired-chain data the features that could be detected were limited. The study gave a list of some 150 TCR beta chains associated with cytomegalovirus. Several of the top co-occurrence clusters appeared to be linked to parvovirus B19, influenza, CMV and Epstein-Barr virus, according to a later analysis. In vitro tests confirmed that a few of the cytomegalovirus-associated TCR beta chains recognize cytomegalovirus antigens. Because HLA typing was unavailable for some donors at each locus, only the typed subset was used in association tests.

The cohort comprised some 680 healthy bone marrow donors. Cohort members were all nominally healthy when sampled, although unrecorded immune exposures were likely present. The donor tested CMV seropositive, placing the donor among the 289 seropositive members of the cohort. A peripheral blood sample was collected from each donor, and TCR beta sequencing was performed on peripheral blood mononuclear cells. Genomic DNA extraction from the blood cell samples was performed with the Qiagen DNeasy Blood Extraction Kit. The CDR3 runs 18 residues from the cysteine to the phenylalanine. The only DNA kept is the CDR3, 54 bases in frame from the first base. V is trimmed back by 1 base and J by 3 bases, and the junction contains 13 bases that no gene match accounts for. Sequences LGHNA (CDR1) and YNFKEQ (CDR2) are obtained from the germline V gene. The library was prepared using the immunoSEQ multiplex PCR assay. For the multiplex PCR, a mixture combining 60 forward primers for TCR Vbeta segments and 13 reverse primers for TCR Jbeta segments was used. The CDR3 region of rearranged TCR beta genes was amplified from genomic DNA with a multiplex PCR assay. On the Illumina HiSeq System, the amplified TCR beta libraries were sequenced as 87-base-pair reads. For the original study's pipeline: A later analysis counted tens of millions of unique TCR beta chains across the 666 repertoires, and some 11 million of these chains were shared by at least two donors. A nearest-neighbor algorithm error-corrected the raw reads and collapsed the reads into unique sequences, merging closely related sequences to remove PCR and sequencing errors. Alignment of CDR3 sequences to IMGT reference sequences was used to assign V, D and J gene segments. For a sequence to be retained, a match of at least six nucleotides to both a V gene segment and a J gene segment was required. A rearrangement counted as productive if the CDR3 had no stop codons and remained in frame with V and J, and every other rearrangement counted as non-productive. CDR3 was defined by IMGT convention, running from the second conserved V-encoded cysteine to the conserved J-encoded phenylalanine. The earlier analysis of a few hundred of the donors excluded any sequence lacking an unambiguous match to a single V gene segment. In an earlier analysis of more than 500 of the donors, a V segment was called functional when productive rearrangements were above 56.7%, and segregating when the standard deviation between donors exceeded 5%. A statistical classification framework was built for diagnosing cytomegalovirus status from the catalog of TCR beta chain sequences. A later analysis assigned V and J genes by comparing TCR nucleotide sequences with IMGT/GENE-DB human TR gene sequences. In a later analysis, CDR3 sequences and most-parsimonious VDJ recombination scenarios were assigned using the TCRdist pipeline. A later analysis defined each TCR beta chain by its CDR3 amino acid sequence plus V-gene family, and excluded reads lacking a unique V-gene family. As a way to deal with suspected cross-contamination and a sequencing artifact, a later analysis dropped nearly 600 nucleotide sequences that were highly shared and had low generation probability. For each public chain, a later analysis derived a clonal expansion index from normalized ranks of inferred template counts within each repertoire. In a later analysis, generation probabilities were computed using a VDJ recombination model fitted to out-of-frame rearrangements, and the results were checked against IGoR. A later analysis scored TCR-TCR, TCR-HLA and TCR-CMV co-occurrence with hypergeometric tests, applying a repertoire-size bias correction to TCR pairs. A later analysis estimated false discovery rates by permuting HLA or CMV assignments 20 times. In a later analysis, co-occurring TCRs were grouped with DBSCAN, and TCRdist sequence similarity was added when clustering was performed within HLA-allele-positive subsets. For co-occurrence clustering, repertoires with fewer than 30,000 or more than 120,000 public chains were excluded, along with roughly five repertoires with anomalous nucleotide sharing. TCRdb took this table from immuneACCESS and kept in-frame rearrangements with V and J called. Such tables lack part of the clones; where checked against another copy, unresolved V genes explain under half of the gap, and the rest is unexplained. That table gives V, J and clone size, and the DNA gave D and trimming. The sample records 90,000 to 110,000 clones, 80% of which are singletons. In total, the top ten clones hold approximately 6.9% of the sample.

A word on this clone: What this receptor recognizes is not known. No quality values exist for individual bases; no much larger clone is one base distant.

This TCR was sampled from a man aged 30 to 39 in good health and CMV-seropositive. Sequenced material: PBMCs. This chain is built from TRBV4-2 and TRBJ2-7; 9 central bases correspond to TRBD2. The CDR3 reads as follows: CASSQGGASGVTDYEQYF. In nucleotides, the sequence is TGTGCCAGCAGCCAAGGAGGGGCTAGCGGGGTTACCGACTACGAGCAGTACTTC.